These 2 T cell receptor beta chains were sequenced from one sample in a study of monozygotic twins with inflammatory bowel disease. TCRdb re-called the 5' RACE reads and shows each CDR3 protein once, DNA omitted. The listing contains 330,000 or so distinct CDR3 sequences. Input material: blood. These receptor sequences come from a human donor with ulcerative colitis or Crohn's disease, or a healthy co-twin of an affected twin (not recorded which).

This chain uses TRBV5-1 with TRBJ2-7. CDR3 length: 15 residues. The V gene's germline CDR1 is SGHRS and CDR2 YFSETQ. CDR3 residues: CASSLAGRDYYEQYF.

This chain links TRBV20-1 with TRBJ1-1. The CDR3 sequence is 14 residues long. CDR1 DFQATT and CDR2 SNEGSKA come from the germline V gene (reference sequence). CDR3 sequence: CSARDVQMNTEAFF.